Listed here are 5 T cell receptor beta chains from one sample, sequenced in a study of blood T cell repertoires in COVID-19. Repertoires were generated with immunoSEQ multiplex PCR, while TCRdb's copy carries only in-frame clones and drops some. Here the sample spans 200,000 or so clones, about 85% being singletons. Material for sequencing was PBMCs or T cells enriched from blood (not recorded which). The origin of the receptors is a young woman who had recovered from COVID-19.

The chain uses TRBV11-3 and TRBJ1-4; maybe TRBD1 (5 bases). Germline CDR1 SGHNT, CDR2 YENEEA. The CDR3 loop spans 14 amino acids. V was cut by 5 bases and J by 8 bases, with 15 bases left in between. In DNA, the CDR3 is TGTGCCAGCAGCGCTGAAAGGCGGGACGAAAAACTGTTTTTT. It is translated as CASSAERRDEKLFF.

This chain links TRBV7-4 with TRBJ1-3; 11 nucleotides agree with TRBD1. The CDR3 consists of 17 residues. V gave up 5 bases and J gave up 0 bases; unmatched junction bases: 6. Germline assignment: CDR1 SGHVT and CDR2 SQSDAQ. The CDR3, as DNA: TGTGCCAGCAGCCACCGGGACAGGGGGTGCTCTGGAAACACCATATATTTT. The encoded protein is CASSHRDRGCSGNTIYF.

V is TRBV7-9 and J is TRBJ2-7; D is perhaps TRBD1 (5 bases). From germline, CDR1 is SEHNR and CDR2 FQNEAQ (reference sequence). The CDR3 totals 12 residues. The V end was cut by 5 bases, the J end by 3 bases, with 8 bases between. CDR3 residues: CASSIQDYEQYF. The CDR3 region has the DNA TGTGCCAGCAGCATACAGGACTACGAGCAGTACTTC. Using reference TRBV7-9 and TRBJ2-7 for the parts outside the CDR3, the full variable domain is DTGVSQNPRHKITKRGQNVTFRCDPISEHNRLYWYRQTLGQGPEFLTYFQNEAQLEKSRLLSDRFSAERPKGSFSTLEIQRTEQGDSAMYLCASSIQDYEQYFGPGTRLTVT.

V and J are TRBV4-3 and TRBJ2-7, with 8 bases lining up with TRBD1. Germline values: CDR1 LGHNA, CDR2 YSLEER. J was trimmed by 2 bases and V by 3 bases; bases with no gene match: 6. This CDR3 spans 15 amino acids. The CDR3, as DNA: TGCGCCAGCAGCCACTCAAGGACAGGGACCTACGAGCAGTACTTC. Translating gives CASSHSRTGTYEQYF.

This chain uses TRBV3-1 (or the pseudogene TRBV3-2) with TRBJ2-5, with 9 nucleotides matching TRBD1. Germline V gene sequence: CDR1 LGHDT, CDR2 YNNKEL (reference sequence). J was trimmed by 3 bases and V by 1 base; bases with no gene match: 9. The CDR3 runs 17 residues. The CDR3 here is CASSQVARDRVEETQYF. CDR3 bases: TGTGCCAGCAGCCAAGTCGCCCGGGACAGGGTAGAAGAGACCCAGTACTTC.